Below, 5 T cell receptor beta chains from the same sample are listed, as sequenced in a study of shared clonotypes between healthy human individuals. Measured with immunoSEQ multiplex PCR; TCRdb has only the in-frame clones, and not every one. Of some 240,000 clones listed, approximately 65% are singletons. Sequenced sample: memory CD4+ T cells sorted from blood. Subset specified: CD45RA-negative fraction. These receptors all stem from a man aged 30 to 39 in good health.

This clone appeared once. This chain links TRBV18 with TRBJ1-5; no clear D. Between the trimmed V and J ends, which lost 3 bases and 0 bases, there was a span of 6 bases. From germline, CDR1 is KGHSH and CDR2 LQKENI. The CDR3 sequence is 14 residues long. CDR3 nucleotide sequence: TGTGCCAGCTCACCGACACATAGCAATCAGCCCCAGCATTTT. Protein: CASSPTHSNQPQHF.

The chain uses TRBV19 and TRBJ1-2; 8 bases map to TRBD1. Germline V gene data show CDR1 as LNHDA and CDR2 as SQIVND (reference sequence). With V trimmed by 5 bases and J by 5 bases, 7 bases remained unmatched. CDR3 length equals 14 residues. Written as DNA, the CDR3 is TGTGCCAGTAGTTTGCAGGGGGCGACTTATGGCTACACCTTC. As protein: CASSLQGATYGYTF.

The rearrangement uses TRBV11-1 and TRBJ1-2, with a tentative D call TRBD1 (5 bases). Germline assignment: CDR1 SGHAT and CDR2 FQDESV (reference sequence). Trimming removed 6 bases from V and 5 bases from J, with 13 bases in between. There are 13 residues in the CDR3. In nucleotides, the CDR3 is TGTGCCAGCAGGTCCGTGGGGGATTATGGCTACACCTTC. Protein product: CASRSVGDYGYTF. Supplemented by reference TRBV11-1 and TRBJ1-2, the full variable domain reads EAEVAQSPRYKITEKSQAVAFWCDPISGHATLYWYRQILGQGPELLVQFQDESVVDDSQLPKDRFSAERLKGVDSTLKIQPAELGDSAMYLCASRSVGDYGYTFGSGTRLTVV.

The V call is TRBV9, the J call TRBJ2-2; TRBD2 might be the D (5 bases). The CDR3 spans 13 residues. Trimming removed 2 bases at V and 6 bases at J, with 8 bases between. Germline-derived CDR1 and CDR2 are SGDLS and YYNGEE. The CDR3 DNA reads as TGTGCCAGCAGCGTCAAGGACTCCGGGGAGCTGTTTTTT. It yields the protein CASSVKDSGELFF.

The CDR3 DNA reads as TGTGCCATCAGTGAGTCAGCAGGCAGCTTTGATGAGCAGTTCTTC. The encoded protein is CAISESAGSFDEQFF. This chain uses TRBV10-3 with TRBJ2-1; D call uncertain. Germline V CDR1 and CDR2: ENHRY, SYGVKD. The CDR3 is made up of 15 amino acids. V shed 0 bases and J shed 8 bases, with 14 bases lying between them.